A selection of T cell receptor beta chains follows, all from one sample in a study of T cell changes during pregnancy in multiple sclerosis. This table comes from immunoSEQ multiplex PCR, and its TCRdb copy is limited to in-frame clones, with some not included. The top ten clones hold 2.8% of a sample with roughly 13,000 clones, approximately 93% of them seen once. This specimen was peripheral blood, taken in the second trimester of pregnancy. The receptor set was obtained from a female donor in good health, enrolled as a control in a pregnancy study. The CDR3 runs from the conserved cysteine through the conserved F or W. A D gene is named only where the DNA matches it firmly. Rows may omit the clone size; those that give it use once, few, many or a size class.

J,V,D,size,DNA,CDR3
TRBJ1-2,TRBV6-5,-,-,TGTGCCAGCAGTTACTCGAGGCACAAGGATGGCTACACCTTC,CASSYSRHKDGYTF
TRBJ1-2,TRBV4-3,TRBD1,once,TGCGCCAGCAGCCAGGGACAGGCCGCCACATACTATGGCTACACCTTC,CASSQGQAATYYGYTF
TRBJ1-1,TRBV4-1,-,-,TGCGCCAGCAGCCAGGCTACCAGGGGGAACACTGAAGCTTTCTTT,CASSQATRGNTEAFF
TRBJ1-4,TRBV5-1,TRBD1,-,TGCGCCAGCAGACCGCACAGGGGAGGAGGGGATAAGGATGAAAAACTGTTTTTT,CASRPHRGGGDKDEKLFF
TRBJ1-5,TRBV19,TRBD1,once,TGTGCCAGTAGCCCGGCCGGGACAGCTCTTAAGCCCCAGCATTTT,CASSPAGTALKPQHF
TRBJ2-3,TRBV15,-,-,TGTGCCACCAGCAGGGACTTTAGGGATACGCAGTATTTT,CATSRDFRDTQYF
TRBJ2-3,TRBV2,-,-,TGTGCCAGCAGTGCTCTGTGGCACTACACAGATACGCAGTATTTT,CASSALWHYTDTQYF
TRBJ1-5,TRBV30,TRBD1,once,TGTGCCCGGGGGGACAGGGGGAATCAGCCCCAGCATTTT,CARGDRGNQPQHF
TRBJ1-2,TRBV28,TRBD1,-,TGTGCCAGCAGTGAAGGACAGGGCTATGGCTACACCTTC,CASSEGQGYGYTF
TRBJ1-2,TRBV28,-,-,TGTGCCAGCAGTGGCTCGAACGACTATGGCTACACCTTC,CASSGSNDYGYTF
TRBJ1-2,TRBV5-1,-,-,TGCGCCAGCAGCTTAGAGGGTTTAAACTATGGCTACACCTTC,CASSLEGLNYGYTF
TRBJ2-5,TRBV11-1,TRBD2,-,TGTGCCAGCAGCCCATCCGGGACTAGACAAGAGACCCAGTACTTC,CASSPSGTRQETQYF
TRBJ1-3,TRBV2,TRBD1,-,TGTGCCACCACAGGGGGCCTGGGCAGCTCTGGAAACACCATATATTTT,CATTGGLGSSGNTIYF
TRBJ1-1,TRBV6-6,-,-,TGTGCCAGCAGTTACGGGGGGAACGCTGAAGCTTTCTTT,CASSYGGNAEAFF
TRBJ2-2,TRBV4-3,TRBD2,-,TGCGCCAGCAGCCAGGGGGGGCGGGAGGTATACACCGGGGAGCTGTTTTTT,CASSQGGREVYTGELFF
TRBJ2-1,TRBV13,-,-,TGTGCCAGCAGTCTCCAAGCGGGACAAATATCGAATGAGCAGTTCTTC,CASSLQAGQISNEQFF
TRBJ2-5,TRBV27,TRBD2,-,TGTGCCAGCAGCCGACTAGCGGGAGAGGAAGAGACCCAGTACTTC,CASSRLAGEEETQYF
TRBJ1-5,TRBV30,-,-,TGTGCCTGGAGTGGGGGACTGTCTAATCAGCCCCAGCATTTT,CAWSGGLSNQPQHF
TRBJ1-2,TRBV6-4,TRBD1,-,TGTGCCAGCAGCCCGAATAGGGACAGCGCGTTTTATGGCTACACCTTC,CASSPNRDSAFYGYTF
TRBJ2-2,TRBV7-2,-,-,TGTGCCAGCAGCTTAAGAGCACGGGACACCGGGGAGCTGTTTTTT,CASSLRARDTGELFF
TRBJ2-7,TRBV5-1,-,-,TGCGCCAGCAGCTTAGGAGGGGGCAACTCCTACGAGCAGTACTTC,CASSLGGGNSYEQYF
TRBJ2-5,TRBV29-1,-,-,TGCAGCGTTGGTTCGGGGAGTGGGGAGACCCAGTACTTC,CSVGSGSGETQYF
TRBJ1-2,TRBV19,-,once,TGTGCCAGTAGTTCACAGGGATATGGCTACACCTTC,CASSSQGYGYTF
TRBJ1-5,TRBV4-2,-,-,TGTGCCAGCAGCCAAACACACCCTAGCCCCCAGCATTTT,CASSQTHPSPQHF
TRBJ1-1,TRBV19,-,once,TGTGCCAGTAGTCCCGGGCCGGGGAGCACTGAAGCTTTCTTT,CASSPGPGSTEAFF
TRBJ2-5,TRBV28,TRBD1,-,TGTGCCAGCACCCTGGAGACAGGGATGGGAGAGACCCAGTACTTC,CASTLETGMGETQYF
TRBJ2-3,TRBV7-9,TRBD2,-,TGTGCCAGCACCACTACCCGGAGCGGGGGCACAGATACGCAGTATTTT,CASTTTRSGGTDTQYF
TRBJ1-6,TRBV5-1,TRBD1,-,TGCGCCAGCAGCTTCGTTCCGGGACAGGGTAATTCACCCCTCCACTTT,CASSFVPGQGNSPLHF
TRBJ2-3,TRBV5-1,TRBD2,-,TGCGCCAGCAGCTTTGGACTAGCGGTTGGGGATACGCAGTATTTT,CASSFGLAVGDTQYF
TRBJ2-7,TRBV28,TRBD1,-,TGTGCCAGCAGACTACCGGGACAGGGGAGGGACGAGCAGTACTTC,CASRLPGQGRDEQYF
TRBJ2-1,TRBV28,TRBD2,few,TGTGCCAGCGAAAGCGGGGACTCCTACAATGAGCAGTTCTTC,CASESGDSYNEQFF
TRBJ2-2,TRBV6-5,TRBD1,once,TGTGCCAGCAGTTACGACAGGGGGACCGGGGAGCTGTTTTTT,CASSYDRGTGELFF
TRBJ1-6,TRBV21-1,-,-,TGTGCCACCAAAACGCCAGCGATCCCCTTTAATTCACCCCTCCACTTT,CATKTPAIPFNSPLHF
TRBJ1-1,TRBV27,-,-,TGTGCCAGCAGTTTAAAAATGATTGGGGCCGGGAACACTGAAGCTTTCTTT,CASSLKMIGAGNTEAFF
TRBJ1-4,TRBV5-1,TRBD1,-,TGCGCCAGCAGAGGTGGGACAGGGCATGAAAAACTGTTTTTT,CASRGGTGHEKLFF
TRBJ2-3,TRBV7-9,-,-,TGTGCCAGCAGCTTACAAGGTGCTAGCGCAGAAGATACGCAGTATTTT,CASSLQGASAEDTQYF
TRBJ1-4,TRBV4-1,TRBD1,few,TGCGCCAGCAGCCTACAACAGGGGGCCCCGTCGGGTAATGAAAAACTGTTTTTT,CASSLQQGAPSGNEKLFF
TRBJ2-7,TRBV6-6,-,few,TGTGCCAGCAGTCTAACTCGGAGCTCCTACGAGCAGTACTTC,CASSLTRSSYEQYF
TRBJ1-5,TRBV27,TRBD1,few,TGTGCCAGCAGTTGGGGAACAGGGGTCACTCAGCCCCAGCATTTT,CASSWGTGVTQPQHF
TRBJ2-1,TRBV7-6,TRBD2,-,TGTGCCAGCAGCTTTGGTAGCGGGGGGTTATCCTCCTACAATGAGCAGTTCTTC,CASSFGSGGLSSYNEQFF
TRBJ2-7,TRBV2,-,-,TGTGCCAGCAGTGAACCCCGCGACGGGTCGTACGAGCAGTACTTC,CASSEPRDGSYEQYF
TRBJ2-3,TRBV4-2,-,-,TGTGCCAGCAGCCAAAACCGTGACAGAGATACGCAGTATTTT,CASSQNRDRDTQYF
TRBJ2-3,TRBV19,TRBD2,-,TGTGCCAGTAGTATCATATCGGGTGGGGGGGGAACAGATACGCAGTATTTT,CASSIISGGGGTDTQYF